A selection of T cell receptor beta chains follows, all from one sample in a study of T cell changes during pregnancy in multiple sclerosis. Clones were sequenced by immunoSEQ multiplex PCR, and TCRdb holds only the in-frame ones, with some missing. The sample holds under 70,000 clones, about nine tenths seen once. The source material was peripheral blood, sampled after pregnancy. The receptors stem from a female donor in good health, enrolled as a control in a pregnancy study. The CDR3 runs from the conserved cysteine through the conserved F or W. The D gene is left open where the match is weak. Clone sizes are given selectively: once, few, many, or a class where the clone is expanded.

TRBJ2-7	NA	TRBV10-3	NA	CAISELSGAYEQYF	TGTGCCATCAGTGAGTTGAGTGGAGCTTACGAGCAGTACTTC
TRBJ1-2	NA	TRBV14	NA	CASSQDGRPGFAGYTF	TGTGCCAGCAGCCAAGATGGGCGCCCGGGGTTTGCTGGCTACACCTTC
TRBJ1-1	NA	TRBV12-5	NA	CASGLGQTTEAFF	TGTGCTAGTGGTTTGGGGCAGACAACTGAAGCTTTCTTT
TRBJ1-5	NA	TRBV5-1	NA	CASRTGTSSNQPQHF	TGCGCCAGCCGAACAGGGACAAGTAGCAATCAGCCCCAGCATTTT
TRBJ2-2	NA	TRBV10-3	NA	CAIGLAVGGELFF	TGTGCCATCGGGCTAGCCGTTGGCGGGGAGCTGTTTTTT
TRBJ1-1	few	TRBV20-1	NA	CSAQLNTEAFF	TGCAGTGCACAGTTGAACACTGAAGCTTTCTTT
TRBJ2-7	medium-sized	TRBV4-2	TRBD2	CASSQELVDGGRYEQYF	TGTGCCAGCAGCCAAGAGCTCGTGGACGGGGGGAGATACGAGCAGTACTTC
TRBJ1-1	NA	TRBV27	NA	CASSLDRYTEAFF	TGTGCCAGCAGTTTAGACAGATACACTGAAGCTTTCTTT
TRBJ2-3	NA	TRBV13	NA	CASNTQAGDTQYF	TGTGCCAGCAACACCCAGGCGGGGGATACGCAGTATTTT
TRBJ1-2	NA	TRBV2	NA	CASSGGVNYGYTF	TGTGCCAGCTCCGGGGGAGTTAACTATGGCTACACCTTC
TRBJ2-1	NA	TRBV4-2	TRBD1	CASSQDVGTGIDNEQFF	TGTGCCAGCAGCCAAGATGTCGGGACAGGGATCGACAATGAGCAGTTCTTC
TRBJ1-2	NA	TRBV4-3	NA	CASSQDQFAGRYGYTF	TGCGCCAGCAGCCAAGATCAGTTTGCAGGGAGGTATGGCTACACCTTC
TRBJ2-3	NA	TRBV5-1	NA	CATHKESARADTQYF	TGCGCCACCCACAAGGAGAGCGCACGGGCAGATACGCAGTATTTT
TRBJ2-7	NA	TRBV2	NA	CASSERAGSYEQYF	TGTGCCAGCAGTGAAAGGGCAGGGTCCTACGAGCAGTACTTC
TRBJ2-5	NA	TRBV27	TRBD1	CASSFDRESETQYF	TGTGCCAGCAGTTTCGACAGGGAAAGCGAGACCCAGTACTTC
TRBJ1-1	NA	TRBV30	NA	CAWSVGRGAFF	TGTGCCTGGAGTGTTGGTAGGGGAGCTTTCTTT